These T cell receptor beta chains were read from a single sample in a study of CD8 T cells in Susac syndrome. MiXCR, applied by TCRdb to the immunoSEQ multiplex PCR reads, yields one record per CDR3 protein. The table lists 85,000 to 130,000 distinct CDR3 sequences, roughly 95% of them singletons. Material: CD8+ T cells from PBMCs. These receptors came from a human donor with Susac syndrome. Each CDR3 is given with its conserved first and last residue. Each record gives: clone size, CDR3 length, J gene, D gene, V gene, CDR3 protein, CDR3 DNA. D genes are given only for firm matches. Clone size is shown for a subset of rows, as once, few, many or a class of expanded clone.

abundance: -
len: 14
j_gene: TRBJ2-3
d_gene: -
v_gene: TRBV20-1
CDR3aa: CSARDASSTDTQYF
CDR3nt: TGCAGTGCTCGGGACGCCTCTAGCACAGATACGCAGTATTTT

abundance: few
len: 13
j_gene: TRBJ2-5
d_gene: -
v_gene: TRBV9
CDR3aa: CASSVGRRETQYF
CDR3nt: TGTGCCAGCAGCGTAGGCCGCCGAGAGACCCAGTACTTC

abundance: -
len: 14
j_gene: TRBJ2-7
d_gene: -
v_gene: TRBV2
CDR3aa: CASRENNLENEQYF
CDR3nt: TGTGCCAGCAGAGAGAACAACTTGGAGAACGAGCAGTACTTC

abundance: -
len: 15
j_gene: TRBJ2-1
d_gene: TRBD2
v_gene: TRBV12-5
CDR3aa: CASGTSGGHLSEQFF
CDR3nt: TGTGCTAGTGGCACTAGCGGGGGCCACTTATCCGAGCAGTTCTTC

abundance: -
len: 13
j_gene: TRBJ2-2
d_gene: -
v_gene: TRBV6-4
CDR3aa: CASSDSGTGELFF
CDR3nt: TGTGCCAGCAGTGACTCGGGCACCGGGGAGCTGTTTTTT

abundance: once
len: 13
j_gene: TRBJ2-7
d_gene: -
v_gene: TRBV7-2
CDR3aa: CASSFDGSYEQYF
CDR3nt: TGTGCCAGCAGCTTCGACGGATCCTACGAGCAGTACTTC

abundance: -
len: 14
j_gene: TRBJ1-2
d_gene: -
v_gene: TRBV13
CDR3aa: CASSFGVRDRGYTF
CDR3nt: TGTGCCAGCAGCTTCGGAGTTAGGGATCGTGGCTACACCTTC

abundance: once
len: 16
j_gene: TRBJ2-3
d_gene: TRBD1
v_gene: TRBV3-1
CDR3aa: CASSIGPGGGTDTQYF
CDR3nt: TGTGCCAGCAGTATAGGACCAGGGGGTGGCACAGATACGCAGTATTTT

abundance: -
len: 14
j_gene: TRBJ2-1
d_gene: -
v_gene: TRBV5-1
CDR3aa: CASSSINPFDEQFF
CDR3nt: TGCGCCAGCAGCTCCATAAACCCGTTTGATGAGCAGTTCTTC

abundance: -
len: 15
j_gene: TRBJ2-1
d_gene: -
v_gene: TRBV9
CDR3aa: CASSGPGTPYNEQFF
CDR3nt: TGTGCCAGCAGCGGACCAGGGACCCCCTACAATGAGCAGTTCTTC

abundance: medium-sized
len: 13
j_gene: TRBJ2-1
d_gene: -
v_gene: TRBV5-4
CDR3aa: CASRDVGDNEQFF
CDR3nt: TGTGCCAGCAGAGATGTGGGGGACAATGAGCAGTTCTTC

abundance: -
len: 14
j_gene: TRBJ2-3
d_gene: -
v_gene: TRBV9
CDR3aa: CASSVEKATDTQYF
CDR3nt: TGTGCCAGCAGCGTCGAGAAAGCCACAGATACGCAGTATTTT

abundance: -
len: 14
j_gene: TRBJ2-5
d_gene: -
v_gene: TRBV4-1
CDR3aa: CASSQSPLQETQYF
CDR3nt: TGCGCCAGCAGCCAAAGTCCCCTCCAAGAGACCCAGTACTTC

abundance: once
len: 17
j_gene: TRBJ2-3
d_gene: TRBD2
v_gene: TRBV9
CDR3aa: CASSVGFIGGSTDTQYF
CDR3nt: TGTGCCAGCAGCGTAGGATTCATCGGGGGGAGCACAGATACGCAGTATTTT

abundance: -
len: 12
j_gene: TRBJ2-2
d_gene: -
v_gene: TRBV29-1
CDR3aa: CSVARVHGELFF
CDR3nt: TGCAGCGTTGCCAGGGTACACGGGGAGCTGTTTTTT

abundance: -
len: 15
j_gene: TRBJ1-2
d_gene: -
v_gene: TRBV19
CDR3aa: CASSIRDGGLGGYTF
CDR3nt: TGTGCCAGTAGTATCAGAGACGGGGGGCTGGGGGGCTACACCTTC

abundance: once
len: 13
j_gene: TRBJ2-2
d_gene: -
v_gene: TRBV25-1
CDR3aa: CASSEGDTGELFF
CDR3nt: TGTGCCAGCAGTGAAGGGGACACCGGGGAGCTGTTTTTT

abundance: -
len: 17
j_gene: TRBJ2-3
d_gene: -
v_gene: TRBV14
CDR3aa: CASSQQVEAEDTDTQYF
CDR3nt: TGTGCCAGCAGCCAACAGGTCGAAGCGGAGGACACAGATACGCAGTATTTT

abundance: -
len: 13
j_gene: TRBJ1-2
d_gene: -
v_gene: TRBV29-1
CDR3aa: CSVDEGIPYGYTF
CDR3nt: TGCAGCGTTGATGAGGGCATCCCCTATGGCTACACCTTC

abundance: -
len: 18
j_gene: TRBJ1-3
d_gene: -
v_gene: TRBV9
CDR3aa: CASSLPEDSSSSGNTIYF
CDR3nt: TGTGCCAGCAGCTTACCCGAGGACAGTTCGAGCTCTGGAAACACCATATATTTT

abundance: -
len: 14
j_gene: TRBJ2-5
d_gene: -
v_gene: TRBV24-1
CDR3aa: CATSDPDSQETQYF
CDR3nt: TGTGCCACCAGTGACCCAGACAGTCAAGAGACCCAGTACTTC

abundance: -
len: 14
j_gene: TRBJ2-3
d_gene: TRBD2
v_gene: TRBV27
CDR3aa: CASRGLAGTDTQYF
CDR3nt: TGTGCCAGCCGGGGACTAGCGGGGACAGATACGCAGTATTTT

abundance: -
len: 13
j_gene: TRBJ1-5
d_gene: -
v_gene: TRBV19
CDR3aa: CASAGDSNQPQHF
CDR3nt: TGTGCCAGCGCAGGGGATAGCAATCAGCCCCAGCATTTT

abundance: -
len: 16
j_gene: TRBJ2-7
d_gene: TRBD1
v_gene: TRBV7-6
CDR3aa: CASSPTPGQALYEQYF
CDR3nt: TGTGCCAGCAGCCCTACTCCGGGACAGGCGCTATACGAGCAGTACTTC

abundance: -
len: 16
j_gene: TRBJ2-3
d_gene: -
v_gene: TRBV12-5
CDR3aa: CASGLGDTSSTDTQYF
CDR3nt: TGTGCTAGTGGTTTGGGGGATACCTCTAGCACAGATACGCAGTATTTT

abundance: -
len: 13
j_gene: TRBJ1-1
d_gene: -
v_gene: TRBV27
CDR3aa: CASSPDKNTEAFF
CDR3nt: TGTGCCAGCAGCCCAGACAAGAACACTGAAGCTTTCTTT

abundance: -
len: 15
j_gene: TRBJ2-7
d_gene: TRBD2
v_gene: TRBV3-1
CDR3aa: CASSSLGTNPYEQYF
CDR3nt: TGTGCCAGCAGCTCACTCGGGACTAACCCATACGAGCAGTACTTC

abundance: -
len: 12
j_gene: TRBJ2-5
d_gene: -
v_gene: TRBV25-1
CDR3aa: CATPLRGETQYF
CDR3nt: TGTGCCACCCCCCTGAGGGGAGAGACCCAGTACTTC

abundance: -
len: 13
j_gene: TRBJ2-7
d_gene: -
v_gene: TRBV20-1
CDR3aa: CSAITRDHYEQYF
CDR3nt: TGCAGTGCTATTACTAGAGATCACTACGAGCAGTACTTC

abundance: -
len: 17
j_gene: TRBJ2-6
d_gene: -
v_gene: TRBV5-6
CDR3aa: CASSGGAVSPGANVLTF
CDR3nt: TGTGCCAGCAGCGGCGGGGCGGTTTCCCCTGGGGCCAACGTCCTGACTTTC

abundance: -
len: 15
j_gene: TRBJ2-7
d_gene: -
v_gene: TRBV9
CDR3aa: CASSPGGGGAYEQYF
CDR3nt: TGTGCCAGCAGCCCAGGGGGCGGGGGCGCCTACGAGCAGTACTTC

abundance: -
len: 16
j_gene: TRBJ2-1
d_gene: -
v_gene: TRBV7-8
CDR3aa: CASSLEGRGPYNEQFF
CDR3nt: TGTGCCAGCAGCTTAGAGGGCAGGGGACCCTACAATGAGCAGTTCTTC

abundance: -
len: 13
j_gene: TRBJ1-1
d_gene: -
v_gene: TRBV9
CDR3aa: CASSAERTSEAFF
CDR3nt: TGTGCCAGCAGCGCAGAAAGAACGTCTGAAGCTTTCTTT

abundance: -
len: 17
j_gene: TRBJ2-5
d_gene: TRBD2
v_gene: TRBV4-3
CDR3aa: CASSRGESGGVRETQYF
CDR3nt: TGCGCCAGCAGCCGAGGGGAGAGCGGGGGGGTCCGAGAGACCCAGTACTTC

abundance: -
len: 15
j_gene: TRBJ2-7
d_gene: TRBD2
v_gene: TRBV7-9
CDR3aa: CASSGGTSGTYEQYF
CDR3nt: TGTGCCAGCAGCGGAGGGACTAGCGGGACCTACGAGCAGTACTTC

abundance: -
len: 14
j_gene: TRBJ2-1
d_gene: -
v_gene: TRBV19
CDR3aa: CASASGTPYNEQFF
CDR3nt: TGTGCCAGCGCTTCCGGGACGCCATACAATGAACAGTTCTTC

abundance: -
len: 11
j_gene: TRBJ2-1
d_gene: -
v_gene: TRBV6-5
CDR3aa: CASSTGTQQFF
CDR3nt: TGTGCCAGCAGCACAGGGACCCAGCAGTTCTTC

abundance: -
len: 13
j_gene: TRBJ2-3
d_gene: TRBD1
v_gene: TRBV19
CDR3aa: CASGTGVTDTQYF
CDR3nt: TGTGCCAGCGGGACAGGGGTCACAGATACGCAGTATTTT

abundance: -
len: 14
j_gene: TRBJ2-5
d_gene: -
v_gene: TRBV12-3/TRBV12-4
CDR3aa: CASSRTVPRETQYF
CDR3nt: TGTGCCAGCAGCCGGACAGTCCCGCGAGAGACCCAGTACTTC

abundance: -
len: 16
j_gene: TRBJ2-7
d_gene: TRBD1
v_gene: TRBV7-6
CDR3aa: CASSSRQGPSSYEQYF
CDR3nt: TGTGCCAGCAGCTCCCGACAGGGACCAAGCTCCTACGAGCAGTACTTC

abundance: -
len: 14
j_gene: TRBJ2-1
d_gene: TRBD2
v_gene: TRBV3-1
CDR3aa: CASSQSGGATEQFF
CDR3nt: TGTGCCAGCAGCCAAAGCGGGGGGGCAACGGAGCAGTTCTTC

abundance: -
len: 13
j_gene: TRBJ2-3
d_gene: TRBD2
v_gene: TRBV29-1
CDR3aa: CSVGLAGSYTQYF
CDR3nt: TGCAGCGTCGGACTAGCGGGGAGCTATACGCAGTATTTT

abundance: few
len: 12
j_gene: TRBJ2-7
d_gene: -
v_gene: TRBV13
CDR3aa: CASSLVSYEQYF
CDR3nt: TGTGCCAGCAGCTTAGTCTCCTACGAGCAGTACTTC